The 22 T cell receptor beta chains below come from one sample, sequenced in a study of blood T cell repertoires in COVID-19. Sequenced by immunoSEQ multiplex PCR; TCRdb stores in-frame clones only, minus some. Of just over 200,000 clones in the sample, 80% were seen once. The sample taken for sequencing was peripheral blood. These receptors all come from a woman in her 70s with acute or convalescent COVID-19.

For this clone: Germline is not matched at one junction end, which may reflect a read error. The J gene is TRBJ2-1, the V gene TRBV6-5; 7 nucleotides line up with TRBD2. CDR3 length: 16 amino acids. Germline CDR1 MNHEY, CDR2 SVGAGI. The CDR3 region is CASSYSTSHSSNEQFF. The CDR3 DNA reads TGTGCCAGCAGTTACTCGACTAGCCACTCCTCCAATGAGCAGTTCTTC.

The rearrangement links TRBV5-1 to TRBJ1-3, with unresolved D. The length of the CDR3 is 14 residues. Deletions cut 4 bases from V and 0 bases from J, with 8 bases between. The germline V gene has CDR1 SGHRS and CDR2 YFSETQ. DNA for the CDR3: TGCGCCAGCAGCGGAGGTAGCTCTGGAAACACCATATATTTT. Encoded protein: CASSGGSSGNTIYF.

This clone has a single count. This sequence joins TRBV6-5 and TRBJ2-5, with 7 bases aligning to TRBD2. Germline values: CDR1 MNHEY, CDR2 SVGAGI. Unmatched junction bases numbered 11, after V lost 5 bases and J lost 5 bases. CDR3 length: 15 amino acids. The DNA for the CDR3 is TGTGCCAGCAGTCATTCGGGGGGAATCGGGGAGACCCAGTACTTC. This codes for CASSHSGGIGETQYF.

The chain has TRBV18 and TRBJ2-1; 11 bases match TRBD2. The CDR3 is 16 residues long. Germline V lookup: CDR1 KGHSH, CDR2 LQKENI. V was pared by 6 bases and J by 4 bases, with 8 bases of the junction left unmatched. CDR3 nucleotide sequence: TGTGCCAGCTCCCCAGAGACTAGCGGGATTTACAATGAGCAGTTCTTC. It yields the protein CASSPETSGIYNEQFF.

This rearrangement joins TRBV2 to TRBJ2-1, with TRBD2 matching over 9 bases. Germline CDR1 is SNHLY and CDR2 is FYNNEI. The CDR3 is 15 residues long. The ends lost 6 bases at V and 5 bases at J; junction bases unmatched: 8. The CDR3, as DNA: TGTGCCAGCAGGGCGAGCGGGAGGACTAACAATGAGCAGTTCTTC. Translating gives CASRASGRTNNEQFF.

The chain joins TRBV4-2 to TRBJ2-7; D possibly corresponds to TRBD1 (6 bases). CDR1 LGHNA and CDR2 YNFKEQ come from the germline V gene. V was shortened by 2 bases and J by 1 base, with 9 bases between the two germline ends. The CDR3 contains 14 residues. This CDR3 reads CASSQTQGSYEQYF. The CDR3 nucleotides are TGTGCCAGCAGCCAAACGCAGGGGTCCTACGAGCAGTACTTC.

This clone has just a few counts. The chain couples TRBV24-1 to TRBJ2-1; no firm D call. The V end lost 3 bases, the J end lost 9 bases, and 8 bases lay between the germline ends. Germline V gives CDR1 KGHDR, CDR2 SFDVKD. The CDR3 has 12 amino acids. The CDR3 here is CATSDLAGEQFF. CDR3 bases: TGTGCCACCAGTGATCTTGCCGGTGAGCAGTTCTTC.

Written as DNA, the CDR3 is TGTGCCAGCATGAGGGTGGCCAATAATTCACCCCTCCACTTT. This encodes CASMRVANNSPLHF. The rearrangement links TRBV28 to TRBJ1-6; D gene ambiguous. V was trimmed by 7 bases and J by 5 bases, leaving 12 bases between them. This CDR3 spans 14 amino acids. Germline V gene data show CDR1 as MDHEN and CDR2 as SYDVKM.

The chain's CDR3 is CASSFPGGTAGEQYF. CDR3 coding DNA: TGTGCCAGCAGCTTCCCGGGGGGAACCGCGGGGGAGCAGTACTTC. The chain employs TRBV3-1 (or the pseudogene TRBV3-2) and TRBJ2-7; 7 bases agree with TRBD2. Germline CDR1 reads LGHDT; CDR2 reads YNNKEL (reference sequence). The CDR3 length is 15 residues. V was pared by 5 bases and J by 7 bases, with 14 bases of the junction left unmatched.

This chain links TRBV11-3 with TRBJ1-1; D remains ambiguous. CDR1 is SGHNT, CDR2 YENEEA, per germline. V was clipped by 0 bases and J by 5 bases, with 10 bases between them. CDR3 length: 14 amino acids. In DNA form, the CDR3 reads TGTGCCAGCAGCTTAGAGTATAGGGAGACTGAAGCTTTCTTT. Its protein is CASSLEYRETEAFF.

The V call is TRBV5-1, the J call TRBJ2-2; 11 nucleotides agree with TRBD2. Losses at the gene ends were 0 bases for V and 5 bases for J; bases not matched to a gene: 6. The CDR3 is 17 residues long. The germline V gene has CDR1 SGHRS and CDR2 YFSETQ. Here the CDR3 DNA reads TGCGCCAGCAGCTTGGTCGGGCTAGCGGGAGGAACCGGGGAGCTGTTTTTT. Amino acid sequence: CASSLVGLAGGTGELFF.

The chain has TRBV5-4 and TRBJ1-2; D might be TRBD1 (6 bases). Per germline, CDR1 SGHNT and CDR2 YYREEE (reference sequence). Deletions cut 4 bases from V and 4 bases from J, with 17 bases between. The CDR3 totals 15 residues. The chain's CDR3 is CASSRPGDRGYGYTF. CDR3 DNA sequence: TGTGCCAGCAGCCGACCAGGGGACCGGGGCTATGGCTACACCTTC. Full variable domain (rest looked up from reference TRBV5-4 and TRBJ1-2): ETGVTQSPTHLIKTRGQQVTLRCSSQSGHNTVSWYQQALGQGPQFIFQYYREEENGRGNFPPRFSGLQFPNYSSELNVNALELDDSALYLCASSRPGDRGYGYTFGSGTRLTVV.

The rearrangement links TRBV15 to TRBJ2-4; 12 bases match TRBD1. This CDR3 contains 18 residues. Germline V lookup: CDR1 LNHNV, CDR2 YYDKDF (reference sequence). After removal of 0 bases from V and 7 bases from J, the junction contained 10 bases not matched to a gene. The CDR3 reads CATSRDTRGQGARNIQYF. The CDR3 bases are TGTGCCACCAGCAGAGATACGAGGGGACAGGGGGCGAGGAACATTCAGTACTTC.

The genes are TRBV19 and TRBJ1-5; D gene uncertain. This CDR3 is built from 13 residues. V lost 0 bases to trimming and J lost 6 bases, with 6 bases between them. Germline CDR1 reads LNHDA; CDR2 reads SQIVND (reference sequence). This chain's CDR3 is CASSIDPVQPQHF. In DNA form, the CDR3 reads TGTGCCAGTAGTATAGACCCAGTTCAGCCCCAGCATTTT.

The chain carries TRBV18 and TRBJ1-1; D not resolved. In germline, CDR1 is KGHSH, CDR2 LQKENI. This CDR3 comprises 14 residues. Trimming left V 3 bases short and J 0 bases short, with 8 bases between. CDR3 residues: CASSPVRVNTEAFF. The CDR3 coding sequence is TGTGCCAGCTCACCGGTGAGGGTGAACACTGAAGCTTTCTTT.

The chain employs TRBV5-5 and TRBJ2-1; TRBD1 is a possible D gene (5 bases). The CDR3 sequence is 12 residues long. Germline assignment: CDR1 SGHKS and CDR2 YYEKEE (reference sequence). The germline V and J ends were trimmed by 4 bases and 5 bases, with 7 bases remaining between them. The CDR3 DNA reads as TGTGCCAGCAGCCTACAGGACAATGAGCAGTTCTTC. This encodes CASSLQDNEQFF.

The chain combines TRBV4-2 with TRBJ2-3, with 12 bases aligning to TRBD2. V dropped 4 bases and J dropped 0; count of bases not matched to a gene: 17. Germline lookup yields CDR1 LGHNA and CDR2 YNFKEQ. This CDR3 region has 21 residues. CDR3: CASSPSLGTSGPESSTDTQYF. CDR3 bases: TGTGCCAGCAGCCCGAGCCTGGGGACTAGCGGGCCCGAATCTAGCACAGATACGCAGTATTTT.

The CDR3 reads CASRMDRTNTEAFF. The CDR3 DNA follows: TGTGCCAGTAGGATGGACAGGACGAACACTGAAGCTTTCTTT. The chain uses TRBV19 and TRBJ1-1; 7 bases line up with TRBD1. Germline loops: CDR1 LNHDA, CDR2 SQIVND (reference sequence). The CDR3 sequence is 14 residues long. V lost 6 bases, J lost 1 base, and 5 bases stayed unmatched.

CDR3 residues: CASSGLAGGDTQYF. DNA for the CDR3: TGCGCCAGCAGCGGACTAGCGGGAGGAGATACGCAGTATTTT. The J gene is TRBJ2-3, the V gene TRBV10-2; the match to TRBD2 covers 14 bases. After removal of 6 bases from V and 5 bases from J, the junction contained 1 base not matched to a gene. CDR3 size: 14 residues. CDR1 is WSHSY, CDR2 SAAADI, per germline.

This chain connects TRBV2 to TRBJ2-1, with D possibly being TRBD1 (7 bases). This CDR3 spans 12 amino acids. V was pared by 1 base and J by 14 bases, with 12 bases between. In germline, CDR1 is SNHLY, CDR2 FYNNEI. The CDR3 sequence: CASSEGRGLEFF. For the CDR3, the DNA is TGTGCCAGCAGTGAAGGGAGGGGGCTGGAGTTCTTC.

This chain links TRBV30 with TRBJ1-2, with 11 positions matching TRBD1. J lost 4 bases, V lost 7 bases, and 8 bases had no gene match. The CDR3 is 14 residues long. CDR1 GTSNPN and CDR2 SVGIG come from the germline V gene (reference sequence). The DNA for the CDR3 is TGTGCCTTGGACAGGGGGCCTGGTGGCTATGGCTACACCTTC. Amino acids: CALDRGPGGYGYTF.

The chain joins TRBV20-1 to TRBJ1-5; D is ambiguous. CDR1 and CDR2 from the germline V gene are DFQATT and SNEGSKA (reference sequence). V dropped 3 bases and J dropped 5 bases, with 8 bases sitting between them. This CDR3 has 12 residues. This chain's CDR3 is CSASRGYQPQHF. DNA for the CDR3: TGCAGTGCTAGTCGCGGCTATCAGCCCCAGCATTTT.